This entry is about one T cell receptor (beta chain). An amount of RNA that ranged from about 0.45 to 1 ug was reverse transcribed with random hexamers. The amplification used immunoSEQ multiplex PCR on TCR beta CDR3; it spanned 54 Vbeta and 13 Jbeta. In TCRdb, the immunoSEQ multiplex PCR reads were re-called with MiXCR into one record per CDR3 protein. The sample includes hundreds of thousands of distinct CDR3 sequences, just under 95% of them seen just once. The data originate from a study of CD8 T cells in Susac syndrome. Germline V gene lookup returns CDR1 SGHAT and CDR2 FQNNGV. CDR3 length: 16 residues. V was pared by 5 bases and J by 0 bases, with 16 bases between. TEMRA cells underwent FACS enrichment and CD8+ and CD4+ T cells underwent negative isolation.

This sequence joins TRBV11-2 and TRBJ1-1; D is perhaps TRBD1 (6 bases). Sequenced: CD4+ T cells from PBMCs. The source is a human donor with multiple sclerosis. CDR3: CASSPTTGSMNTEAFF. The CDR3 DNA reads as TGTGCCAGCAGCCCAACGACAGGATCTATGAACACTGAAGCTTTCTTT.